The TCR beta chain under discussion was sequenced for a study of T cell changes during pregnancy in multiple sclerosis. Produced via immunoSEQ multiplex PCR; TCRdb's table is partial and in-frame only. This table holds 25,000 to 35,000 clones, 90% found once. This clone was seen a single time. The CDR3 is 15 residues long. CDR1 and CDR2 from the germline V gene are MNHNS and SASEGT. V was clipped by 5 bases and J by 2 bases, with 15 bases between them. The chain uses TRBV6-1 and TRBJ1-1; weak D call: TRBD1 (5 bases). This sample comprised CD4+ T cells from peripheral blood mononuclear cells, obtained in the second trimester of pregnancy. This receptor was obtained from a female donor in good health, enrolled as a control in a pregnancy study. The CDR3 DNA reads TGTGCCAGCAGTATCGTCGCAGGGTCAAACACTGAAGCTTTCTTT. This sequence encodes CASSIVAGSNTEAFF.